Given below is one T cell receptor beta chain in context. It lacks a known antigen. Per-nucleotide qualities are absent, and no much larger clonotype sits a single base away. The library was generated by 5' RACE. The data were produced on an Illumina HiSeq 2500. The second PCR ran for about 7 to 11 cycles and used a J-beta primer mix along with a sample-barcoded 5' primer. A template-switch 5' adaptor carrying 12 random nucleotides introduced a unique molecular identifier onto each TCR beta cDNA molecule. At least 2.5 million CDR3-containing paired-end reads were obtained from each sample. First-strand cDNA was synthesized from all RNA with the Mint cDNA synthesis kit, primed by a TRBC-specific oligonucleotide. All cDNA was treated with uracil-DNA glycosylase and then went through a first 18-cycle PCR with the universal primers M1SS and BC2_uni_R. Regarding the original processing steps: Each sample was normalized by randomly selecting 1 million high-quality reads, each carrying a distinct molecular identifier. Reads sharing molecular identifiers were discarded rather than binned into consensus sequences. CDR3 identification, clonotype clustering and error correction used MiTCR with a Q25 quality threshold and the strictest error-elimination algorithm. A nonparametric unseen species model with Euler transformation was used to estimate lower-bound total TCR beta diversity. TCRdb redid the processing of the public reads, applying fastp at Q25 and MiXCR, and retained in-frame beta chains. Each CDR3 protein appears once, grouped with its most common genes and DNA. It is TCRdb's table, rather than the study itself, that gives the V and J calls and clone size. In this sample the table shows 800,000 to 1,300,000 distinct CDR3 sequences, approximately 25% of which occur a single time. Approximately 0.75% of the sample is in the top ten clones.

This sample was taken from a study of blood T cells in healthy people across ages (dated by TCRdb to the mid-2010s). For the study in its entirety: Template switching captured roughly one uniquely barcoded TCR beta cDNA molecule per two T cells in model experiments. Donors were grouped into four age groups: young (average about 15 years), middle-aged (over 35), aged (around 66) and long-lived (about 82). Using deep sequencing normalized with unique cDNA molecular identifiers, the study measured how TCR beta repertoire diversity changes with age. Two additional independent replicas of 1 million unique cDNA reads from the same blood draw were analyzed for two donors (one aged 18 to 30 and one aged 80 or older). Study-wide conclusions, independent of this receptor: Total diversity estimates from one million sequenced T cells were considered lower bounds and underestimates. Conclusive comparison of naive and antigen-experienced compartments was prevented by the profiling of bulk unsorted PBMCs. As age increased, observed TCR beta diversity per million T cells dropped in a roughly linear way, and a significant reduction was already evident by age about 40. Donor CMV infection status was unknown, potentially confounding age-related changes in expanded clonotypes. A strong correlation was found between observed TCR beta diversity and the percentage of naive T cells measured by flow cytometry. Compared with the aged group, more naive CD4+ T cells, fewer expanded clones and increased TCR diversity were shown by the long-lived group, suggesting age selection.

The donors were roughly 39 Caucasian individuals from Russia, aged 6 to 90 years, who were systemically healthy. Roughly 9 milliliters of peripheral blood were drawn from each donor into EDTA-treated Vacutainer tubes. PBMCs were isolated by Ficoll-Paque density-gradient centrifugation, with at least 6.5 million obtained per sample. Total RNA was extracted from PBMCs with Trizol reagent, with at least 5.5 micrograms obtained per sample. Naive CD45RAhigh/CD27high T cell percentages were measured by flow cytometry on a PBMC aliquot from every donor. This same sample was also part of a study on T cells of mothers and their children. Taken from the second paper: The donors were nine systemically healthy Caucasian individuals, made up of three mothers and their six children. cDNA synthesis consumed the entire amount of extracted RNA, loaded at around 1.5 ug RNA in each 15 ul reaction. Sample barcodes and 2-4 random nucleotides were added via the M1S primer in the second PCR. Over 8.5 million TCR beta CDR3 reads came from each mother, compared with roughly 2.8 million reads from each child. In both related and unrelated pairs, thymic selection shapes the output of TCR recombination in a similar way, with inherited differences having only a minor effect. Related mother-child pairs always showed normalized repertoire overlap that was slightly higher than in unrelated mother-child pairs, though the difference was never significant. No persistent microchimeric T cell clones were detected, at a sensitivity of roughly 99 clones per million clonotypes. The study used deep NGS to compare TCR beta repertoires of mothers and children, seeking features distinguishing related mother-child pairs from unrelated individuals. Mothers averaged around 40 +/- 4 years of age and children averaged about 10 +/- 4 years. After adapter ligation with NEBNext reagents, the libraries were sequenced on Illumina HiSeq 2000 with 100+100 nt paired-end reads. To prevent cross-contamination, the mother and child libraries were prepared a month apart and were sequenced in separate runs. For each donor, somewhere between roughly 450,000 and 2,000,000 distinct TCR beta clonotypes were identified. Naive TCR beta clonotypes were estimated from low-frequency clonotypes matched to each donor's FACS-determined naive share, without sorting.

This TCR was sampled from a girl aged 2-9 years in good health. The specimen was blood.

The DNA sequence is as follows: TGTGCCAGCAGTCCCTGGGACAGCGCCTCTGGGGCCAACGTCCTGACTTTC. The encoded protein is CASSPWDSASGANVLTF. The V and J genes are TRBV28 and TRBJ2-6; 7 bases in the junction line up with TRBD1. V and J are trimmed by 5 bases and 0 bases, and the gene matches miss 7 bases of the junction. From the germline V gene, CDR1 is MDHEN and CDR2 is SYDVKM. Taken from cysteine to phenylalanine, the CDR3 has 17 residues. Only the CDR3 DNA is retained, 51 bases long and in frame from the first base.